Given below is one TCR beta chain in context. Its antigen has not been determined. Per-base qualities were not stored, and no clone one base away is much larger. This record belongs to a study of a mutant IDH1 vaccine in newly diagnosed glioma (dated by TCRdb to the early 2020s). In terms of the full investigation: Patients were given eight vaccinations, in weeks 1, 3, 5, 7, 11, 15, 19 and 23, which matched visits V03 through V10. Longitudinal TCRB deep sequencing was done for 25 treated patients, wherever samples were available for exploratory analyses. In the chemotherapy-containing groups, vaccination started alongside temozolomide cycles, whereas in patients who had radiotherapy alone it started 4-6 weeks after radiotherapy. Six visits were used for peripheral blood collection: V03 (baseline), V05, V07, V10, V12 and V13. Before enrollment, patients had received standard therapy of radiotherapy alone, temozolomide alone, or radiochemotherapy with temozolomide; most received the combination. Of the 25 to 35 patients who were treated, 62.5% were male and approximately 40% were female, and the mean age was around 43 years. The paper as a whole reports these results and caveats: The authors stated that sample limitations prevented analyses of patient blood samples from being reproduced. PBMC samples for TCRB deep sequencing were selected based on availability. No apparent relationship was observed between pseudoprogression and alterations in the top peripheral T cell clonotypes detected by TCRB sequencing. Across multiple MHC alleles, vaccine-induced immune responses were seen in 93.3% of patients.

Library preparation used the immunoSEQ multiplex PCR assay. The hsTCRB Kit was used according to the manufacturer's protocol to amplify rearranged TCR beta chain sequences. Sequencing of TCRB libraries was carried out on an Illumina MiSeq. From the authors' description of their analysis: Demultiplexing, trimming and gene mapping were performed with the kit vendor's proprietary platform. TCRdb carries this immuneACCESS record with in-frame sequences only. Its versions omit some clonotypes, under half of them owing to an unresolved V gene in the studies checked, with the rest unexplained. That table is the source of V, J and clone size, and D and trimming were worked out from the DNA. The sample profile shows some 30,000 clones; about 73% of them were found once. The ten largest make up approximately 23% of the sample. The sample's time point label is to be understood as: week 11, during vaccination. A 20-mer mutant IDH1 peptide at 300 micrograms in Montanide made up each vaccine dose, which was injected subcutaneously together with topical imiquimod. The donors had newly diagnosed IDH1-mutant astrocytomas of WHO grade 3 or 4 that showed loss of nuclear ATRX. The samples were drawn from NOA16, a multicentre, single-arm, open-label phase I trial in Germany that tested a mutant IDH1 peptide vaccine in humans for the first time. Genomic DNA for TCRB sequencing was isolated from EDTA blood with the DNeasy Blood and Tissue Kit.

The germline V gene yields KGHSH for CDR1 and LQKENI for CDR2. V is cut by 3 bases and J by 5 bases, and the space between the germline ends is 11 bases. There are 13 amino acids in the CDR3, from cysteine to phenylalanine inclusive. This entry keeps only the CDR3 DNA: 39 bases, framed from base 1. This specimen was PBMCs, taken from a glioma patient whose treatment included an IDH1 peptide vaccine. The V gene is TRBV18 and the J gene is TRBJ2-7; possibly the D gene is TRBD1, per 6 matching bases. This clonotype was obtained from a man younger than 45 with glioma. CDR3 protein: CASSPGAGDEQYF. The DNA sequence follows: TGTGCCAGCTCACCTGGGGCAGGGGACGAGCAGTACTTC. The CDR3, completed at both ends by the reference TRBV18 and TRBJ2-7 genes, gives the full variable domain NAGVMQNPRHLVRRRGQEARLRCSPMKGHSHVYWYRQLPEEGLKFMVYLQKENIIDESGMPKERFSAEFPKEGPSILRIQQVVRGDSAAYFCASSPGAGDEQYFGPGTRLTVT.